This passage covers 16 T cell receptor beta chains from one sample sequenced in a study of T cells in Graves' hyperthyroidism and ophthalmopathy. The CDR3 regions of TCR beta were amplified from RNA transcripts. A set of HTBI primers served as the primers for a first-round RT-PCR of the TCR CDR3. TCRdb independently ran MiXCR on the multiplex PCR reads; one entry per CDR3 protein. The sample has hundreds of thousands of distinct CDR3 sequences, around 13% seen once. The sequencing input was blood. The source of these receptors is a woman aged 18 to 35 with Graves' hyperthyroidism.

This clonotype appeared a few times. The V and J genes are TRBV9 and TRBJ1-6; perhaps TRBD1 as D (6 bases). The germline V and J ends were trimmed by 4 bases and 7 bases, with 15 bases remaining between them. The V gene's germline CDR1 is SGDLS and CDR2 YYNGEE. The CDR3 length is 15 residues. This CDR3 is CASSKGGGLNSPLHF. The CDR3 bases are TGTGCCAGCAGCAAAGGGGGGGGGTTAAATTCACCCCTCCACTTT.

This clonotype came up many times. The CDR3 sequence: CASSQDFASSSYEQYF. CDR3 bases: TGCGCCAGCAGCCAAGATTTCGCTTCTAGCTCCTACGAGCAGTACTTC. The genes are TRBV4-3 and TRBJ2-7; D remains unclear. Germline CDR1 LGHNA, CDR2 YSLEER. V lost 0 bases to trimming and J lost 0 bases, with 12 bases between them. The CDR3 extends over 16 amino acids.

The chain is built from TRBV4-3 and TRBJ2-7; D is unresolved. Trimming removed 1 base from V and 7 bases from J, with 11 bases in between. The V gene's germline CDR1 is LGHNA and CDR2 YSLEER. The CDR3 contains 13 residues. Here the CDR3 reads CASSQGIIAEQYF. The CDR3 DNA follows: TGCGCCAGCAGCCAAGGTATTATAGCTGAGCAGTACTTC.

This clonotype is a singleton in its sample. The chain recombines TRBV7-9 with TRBJ2-3, with D tentatively TRBD1 or TRBD2 (5 bases each). Trimming cost V 1 base and J 2 bases, with 13 bases left between them. Looked up from germline, CDR1 is SEHNR and CDR2 is FQNEAQ (reference sequence). The CDR3 loop spans 16 amino acids. The CDR3 loop reads CASSLGDRAYTDTQYF. In DNA, the CDR3 is TGTGCCAGCAGCTTAGGGGACCGCGCCTACACAGATACGCAGTATTTT. Together with reference TRBV7-9 and TRBJ2-3, the CDR3 gives the full variable domain: DTGVSQNPRHKITKRGQNVTFRCDPISEHNRLYWYRQTLGQGPEFLTYFQNEAQLEKSRLLSDRFSAERPKGSFSTLEIQRTEQGDSAMYLCASSLGDRAYTDTQYFGPGTRLTVL.

The rearrangement uses TRBV12-3 or TRBV12-4 and TRBJ2-3; 11 positions match TRBD1. The V segment lost 5 bases and the J segment 4 bases; nucleotides outside the gene matches: 8. The CDR3 spans 16 residues. In DNA form, the CDR3 reads TGTGCCAGCAGTCTGAATTCGGGACAGGGGGCAGATACGCAGTATTTT. This encodes CASSLNSGQGADTQYF.

This clonotype was recorded a few times. The rearrangement links TRBV20-1 to TRBJ2-3; D gene ambiguous. Germline V gene lookup returns CDR1 DFQATT and CDR2 SNEGSKA (reference sequence). The CDR3 is made up of 15 amino acids. V dropped 0 bases and J dropped 4 bases, with 14 bases sitting between them. The DNA of the CDR3 is TGCAGTGCTAGAGAGGCCAGAAGACCGGCAGATACGCAGTATTTT. Its protein is CSAREARRPADTQYF.

This clonotype was seen only once. The V call is TRBV20-1, the J call TRBJ2-1; tentative D call: TRBD1 (5 bases). V gave up 0 bases and J gave up 2 bases, with 8 bases separating them. CDR1 is DFQATT, CDR2 SNEGSKA, per germline (reference sequence). The CDR3 length is 14 residues. This CDR3 reads CSARDRATYNEQFF. In DNA form, the CDR3 reads TGCAGTGCTAGAGACAGGGCCACCTACAATGAGCAGTTCTTC.

This clonotype was observed a handful of times. The chain joins TRBV19 to TRBJ2-7, with D perhaps TRBD1 (6 bases). CDR1 is LNHDA and CDR2 is SQIVND in the germline V gene (reference sequence). The V and J ends lost 1 base and 3 bases respectively, with 13 bases between them. The CDR3 runs to 15 residues. The CDR3 region is CASSIGIGTLYEQYF. In DNA, the CDR3 is TGTGCCAGTAGTATAGGGATCGGGACACTCTACGAGCAGTACTTC.

Comment on this clonotype: Relative to the germline gene, one junction end is altered; a read error may explain this. The chain links TRBV27 to TRBJ2-1, with 9 bases aligning to TRBD2. Germline V gives CDR1 MNHEY, CDR2 SMNVEV (reference sequence). The CDR3 spans 16 residues. The CDR3 is CASRRSGTSRYNEQSF. The CDR3 nucleotides read TGTGCCAGCAGACGGTCCGGGACTAGCAGATACAATGAGCAGTCCTTC.

The chain uses TRBV11-3 and TRBJ1-2, with a possible D match to TRBD1 (6 bases). The germline gives CDR1 SGHNT, CDR2 YENEEA. The CDR3 is 14 residues long. Trimming stripped 5 bases from V and 10 bases from J, with 20 bases between. CDR3 DNA sequence: TGTGCCAGCAGCCCTTACGTCAGGGGAGGAATCTACACCTTC. Translated, it gives CASSPYVRGGIYTF.

This clonotype was seen at least ten times. The chain links TRBV13 to TRBJ1-2, with D unresolved. This CDR3 region has 13 residues. Germline loops: CDR1 PRHDT, CDR2 FYEKMQ (reference sequence). The ends were cut back, 6 bases at V and 2 bases at J, with 10 bases in the middle. The CDR3 region is CASRNTENYGYTF. CDR3 nucleotide sequence: TGTGCCAGCAGGAACACAGAGAACTATGGCTACACCTTC.

This clonotype was detected many times. This chain uses TRBV20-1 with TRBJ1-2; D gene uncertain. CDR1 and CDR2 from the germline V gene are DFQATT and SNEGSKA (reference sequence). This CDR3 is 11 amino acids long. The V gene lost 3 bases and the J gene lost 7 bases, with 9 bases spanning the gap. The CDR3 sequence is CSASRRGGYTF. DNA of the CDR3: TGCAGTGCTAGTAGGCGAGGTGGCTACACCTTC.

The chain links TRBV7-6 to TRBJ1-6; the match to TRBD1 covers 10 bases. Germline V gene lookup returns CDR1 SGHVS and CDR2 FNYEAQ. Trimming removed 5 bases from V and 6 bases from J; junction bases left unmatched: 4. This CDR3 comprises 15 residues. CDR3 protein: CASSARTGGNSPLHF. CDR3 nucleotides: TGTGCCAGCAGCGCCAGGACAGGGGGTAATTCACCCCTCCACTTT.

This clonotype came up many times. The J gene is TRBJ2-7, the V gene TRBV10-2; 7 bases line up with TRBD2. The trim removed 7 bases at V and 1 base at J, leaving 4 bases unmatched. The germline V gene encodes CDR1 WSHSY and CDR2 SAAADI. The CDR3 has 13 amino acids. The CDR3 bases are TGCGCCAGCAAGGTTAGCGGGTCCTACGAGCAGTACTTC. It translates to CASKVSGSYEQYF.

This clonotype was detected a few times. The chain links TRBV6-5 to TRBJ1-1; D call uncertain. The CDR3 spans 14 residues. With 4 bases removed from V and 4 bases from J, the gap between germline ends came to 13 bases. Germline CDR1 and CDR2: MNHEY and SVGAGI. The DNA of the CDR3 is TGTGCCAGCAGTTCCAGGCAGGTCGGCACTGAAGCTTTCTTT. Protein product: CASSSRQVGTEAFF.

In this sample, this clonotype turned up many times. The rearrangement links TRBV24-1 to TRBJ1-5; TRBD1 matches at 7 bases. The CDR3 is 15 amino acids. Germline values: CDR1 KGHDR, CDR2 SFDVKD. With V trimmed by 9 bases and J by 0 bases, 7 bases remained unmatched. Here the CDR3 reads CATARTGDSNQPQHF. The CDR3 region has the DNA TGTGCCACCGCCCGGACAGGCGATAGCAATCAGCCCCAGCATTTT.